These 20 T cell receptor beta chains came from one sample sequenced in a study of T cell repertoires in cytomegalovirus infection. From the reads, TCRdb called clonotypes with MiXCR, one entry per CDR3 protein. The sample lists about 98,000 distinct CDR3 sequences, approximately 15% occurring once. The sample taken for sequencing was PBMCs. These receptors were obtained from a human donor in good health (CMV status not recorded). Some clones in this sample may be carry-over from other donors' samples.

The chain uses TRBV20-1 and TRBJ1-5; 10 nucleotides agree with TRBD1. V was pared by 2 bases and J by 0 bases, with 16 bases of the junction left unmatched. The CDR3 is 20 residues long. Germline assignment: CDR1 DFQATT and CDR2 SNEGSKA (reference sequence). The CDR3 spells CSARTGTGAVNLYSNQPQHF. The CDR3 DNA sequence: TGCAGTGCTAGAACCGGGACAGGGGCGGTTAATTTATATAGCAATCAGCCCCAGCATTTT.

Comments on this clonotype: One base away lies a much larger clone, so this may be a sequencing read error. V and J are TRBV7-2 and TRBJ1-2; D call uncertain. The CDR3 spans 14 residues. Germline loops: CDR1 SGHTA, CDR2 FQGNSA. CDR3 nucleotide sequence: TGTGCCAGCAGCTTAGATGGCGGGTACTATGGCTTCACCTTC. Its protein product is CASSLDGGYYGFTF.

About this clonotype itself: Mismatch with germline at one junction end may stem from a read error. J is TRBJ2-1 and V is TRBV12-3 or TRBV12-4; 8 bases align to TRBD1. This CDR3 has 13 residues. As DNA, the CDR3 is TGTGCCAGCATTTTACAGGGGGTTAGTGAGCAGTTCTTC. This encodes CASILQGVSEQFF.

This clonotype was counted only a few times. The genes are TRBV3-1 and TRBJ2-1; unclear D gene. The CDR3 extends over 12 amino acids. V shed 2 bases and J shed 5 bases, with 4 bases lying between them. Germline CDR1 is LGHDT and CDR2 is YNNKEL (reference sequence). The CDR3 region is CASSQLNNEQFF. The CDR3 DNA follows: TGTGCCAGCAGCCAACTTAACAATGAGCAGTTCTTC.

The chain carries TRBV4-1 and TRBJ1-2; D possibly corresponds to TRBD1 (6 bases). The V end was cut by 6 bases, the J end by 4 bases, with 15 bases between. This CDR3 comprises 14 residues. The germline V gene encodes CDR1 MGHRA and CDR2 YSYEKL. This CDR3 reads CASSRLQGPYGYTF. The CDR3 nucleotides are TGCGCCAGCAGTCGATTACAGGGCCCCTATGGCTACACCTTC.

This clonotype was counted a few times. The gene calls are TRBV5-1 and TRBJ2-5; D possibly matches TRBD1 or TRBD2 (5 bases each). Germline lookup yields CDR1 SGHRS and CDR2 YFSETQ. CDR3 length: 15 residues. V lost 4 bases and J 5 bases, leaving 18 bases between the germline ends. The CDR3 bases are TGCGCCAGCAGCGCCTTTGGGGGTATGCCTGAGACCCAGTACTTC. It is translated as CASSAFGGMPETQYF.

This rearrangement joins TRBV28 to TRBJ1-2, with 7 bases that match TRBD1. The CDR3 length is 13 residues. With V trimmed by 6 bases and J by 4 bases, 5 bases remained unmatched. The germline gives CDR1 MDHEN, CDR2 SYDVKM. The CDR3 DNA reads as TGTGCCAGCAGGCCGGGACAGAGCTATGGCTACACCTTC. Its protein product is CASRPGQSYGYTF.

This clonotype was counted a few times. The rearrangement links TRBV11-2 to TRBJ1-2, with D perhaps TRBD1 (5 bases). Trimming shortened V by 4 bases and J by 1 base, and 13 bases separated the two germline ends. CDR3 length: 15 residues. In germline, CDR1 is SGHAT, CDR2 FQNNGV. CDR3 residues: CASSWGIGGNYGYTF. DNA of the CDR3: TGTGCCAGCAGCTGGGGGATTGGGGGTAACTATGGCTACACCTTC. Complete variable domain (other parts from reference TRBV11-2 and TRBJ1-2): EAGVAQSPRYKIIEKRQSVAFWCNPISGHATLYWYQQILGQGPKLLIQFQNNGVVDDSQLPKDRFSAERLKGVDSTLKIQPAKLEDSAVYLCASSWGIGGNYGYTFGSGTRLTVV.

The table lists this clonotype with a few counts. The chain recombines TRBV11-1 with TRBJ1-1; 7 nucleotides match TRBD1. The CDR3 spans 14 residues. V shed 5 bases and J 5 bases; nucleotides not matched to a gene: 8. CDR1 is SGHAT, CDR2 FQDESV, per germline (reference sequence). This CDR3 is CASSPDRVLTEAFF. CDR3 in DNA: TGTGCCAGCAGCCCAGACAGGGTGTTAACTGAAGCTTTCTTT.

Ten or more counts support this clonotype. V and J are TRBV2 and TRBJ1-5, with D perhaps TRBD1 (6 bases). Germline loops: CDR1 SNHLY, CDR2 FYNNEI. Trimming left V 6 bases short and J 7 bases short, with 10 bases between. The CDR3 loop spans 12 amino acids. The CDR3 DNA is TGTGCCAGCAGATCACAGGGCCAGCCCCAGCATTTT. This codes for CASRSQGQPQHF.

This clonotype has more than one count but fewer than ten. J is TRBJ1-5 and V is TRBV28; TRBD1 is a possible D gene (5 bases). V was trimmed by 7 bases and J by 4 bases, leaving 20 bases between them. The CDR3 is 16 residues long. CDR1 is MDHEN and CDR2 is SYDVKM in the germline V gene. For the CDR3, the DNA is TGTGCCAGCACCTCTCTCAATCGGCGGGGGAATCAGCCCCAGCATTTT. Its translation: CASTSLNRRGNQPQHF.

The sample holds many counts of this clonotype. J is TRBJ1-1 and V is TRBV28, with 8 positions matching TRBD1. The CDR3 is 16 residues long. Per germline, CDR1 MDHEN and CDR2 SYDVKM. V trimming: 4 bases; J trimming: 2 bases; junction bases outside the gene matches: 9. CDR3 in DNA: TGTGCCAGCAGTTCCCTGGGGACAGGCCTTAACACTGAAGCTTTCTTT. This gives the protein CASSSLGTGLNTEAFF.

In its sample, this clonotype is medium-sized (0.01 to 0.1%). The gene calls are TRBV7-2 and TRBJ2-7; 7 nucleotides agree with TRBD2. The length of the CDR3 is 14 residues. Trimming at V came to 5 bases and at J to 5 bases, leaving 9 bases not matched to a gene. Germline V lookup: CDR1 SGHTA, CDR2 FQGNSA. CDR3 amino acids: CASSRSGGIDEQYF. The CDR3 nucleotides are TGTGCCAGCAGCCGGTCGGGGGGTATCGACGAGCAGTACTTC.

The chain employs TRBV5-4 and TRBJ2-3; no definite D call. The CDR3 is made up of 17 amino acids. The germline CDR1 and CDR2 sequences are SGHNT and YYREEE (reference sequence). Trimming pared 1 base from V and 1 base from J, leaving 16 bases between. The CDR3 region is CASSLPRLDHRTDTQYF. CDR3 nucleotide sequence: TGTGCCAGCAGCTTGCCCCGACTCGACCATCGCACAGATACGCAGTATTTT.

In regard to this clonotype: This may be a read error, as it is one base from a much larger clone. The DNA of the CDR3 is TGTGACAGCAGCTTCGGACCTGGGGCTGAAAAACTGTTTTTT. It specifies CDSSFGPGAEKLFF. The chain joins TRBV7-2 to TRBJ1-4; weak D call: TRBD1 (5 bases). This CDR3 is built from 14 residues. CDR1 is SGHTA, CDR2 FQGNSA, per germline.

The sample holds a few counts of this clonotype. The chain has TRBV29-1 and TRBJ2-2; the match to TRBD1 covers 8 bases. The CDR3 has 13 amino acids. The V segment lost 6 bases and the J segment 6 bases; nucleotides outside the gene matches: 6. Per germline, CDR1 SQVTM and CDR2 ANQGSEA. In nucleotides, the CDR3 is TGCAGCGTGAGGGGACAGGAGGCCGGGGAGCTGTTTTTT. Translated, it gives CSVRGQEAGELFF.

This chain joins TRBV6-1 and TRBJ1-4; TRBD1 matches at 7 bases. Germline-derived CDR1 and CDR2 are MNHNS and SASEGT. The trim removed 6 bases at V and 3 bases at J, leaving 10 bases unmatched. This CDR3 has 16 amino acids. The CDR3 DNA is TGTGCCAGCAGGAGCTACGGGACAGCCTCTAATGAAAAACTGTTTTTT. It codes for CASRSYGTASNEKLFF.

This clonotype was seen at least ten times. CDR3 sequence (DNA): TGTGCCAGCAGCACACGATTGAACACTGAAGCTTTCTTT. It specifies CASSTRLNTEAFF. The chain combines TRBV7-2 with TRBJ1-1; D gene ambiguous. V lost 5 bases, J lost 0 bases, and 7 bases lay in between. CDR3 length equals 13 residues. Germline CDR1 and CDR2: SGHTA and FQGNSA.

This clonotype was detected only a few times. The chain couples TRBV7-3 to TRBJ1-3; 8 bases agree with TRBD1. J gave up 3 bases and V 5 bases, and 12 bases lay outside the gene matches. Germline V CDR1 and CDR2: SGHTA, FQGTGA. CDR3 size: 17 residues. The CDR3 loop is CASSQTGALGRGNTIYF. The CDR3 DNA follows: TGTGCCAGCAGCCAGACAGGGGCCCTTGGCCGTGGAAACACCATATATTTT.

This clonotype showed up many times. This chain uses TRBV7-2 with TRBJ2-4; weak D call: TRBD1 (5 bases). Germline V CDR1 and CDR2: SGHTA, FQGNSA. The V gene lost 1 base and the J gene lost 5 bases, with 9 bases spanning the gap. The CDR3 contains 14 residues. The CDR3 protein is CASSLVPGQNIQYF. The CDR3 DNA sequence: TGTGCCAGCAGCTTAGTTCCAGGGCAAAACATTCAGTACTTC.